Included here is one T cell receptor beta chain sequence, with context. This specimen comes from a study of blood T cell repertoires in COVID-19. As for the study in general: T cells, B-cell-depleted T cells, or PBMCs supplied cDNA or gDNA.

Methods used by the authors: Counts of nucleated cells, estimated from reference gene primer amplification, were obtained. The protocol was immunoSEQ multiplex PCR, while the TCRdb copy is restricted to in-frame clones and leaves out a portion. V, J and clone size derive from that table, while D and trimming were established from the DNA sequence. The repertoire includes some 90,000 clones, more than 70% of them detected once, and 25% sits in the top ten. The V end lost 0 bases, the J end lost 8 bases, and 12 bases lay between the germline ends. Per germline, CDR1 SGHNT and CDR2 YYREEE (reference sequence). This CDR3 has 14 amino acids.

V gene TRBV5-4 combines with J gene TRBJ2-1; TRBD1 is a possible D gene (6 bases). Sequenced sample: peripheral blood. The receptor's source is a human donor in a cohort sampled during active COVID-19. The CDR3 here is CASSLDGTRDEQFF. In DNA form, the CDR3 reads TGTGCCAGCAGCTTGGATGGGACAAGAGATGAGCAGTTCTTC.